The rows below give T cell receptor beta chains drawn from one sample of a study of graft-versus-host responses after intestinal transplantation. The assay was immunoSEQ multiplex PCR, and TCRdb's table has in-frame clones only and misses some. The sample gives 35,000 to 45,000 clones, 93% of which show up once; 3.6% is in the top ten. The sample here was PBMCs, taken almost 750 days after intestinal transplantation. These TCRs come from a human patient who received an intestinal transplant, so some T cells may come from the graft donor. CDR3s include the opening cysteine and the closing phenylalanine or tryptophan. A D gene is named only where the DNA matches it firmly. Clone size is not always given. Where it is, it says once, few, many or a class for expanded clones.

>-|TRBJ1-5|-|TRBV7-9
CASSLGGGGQPQHF
TGTGCCAGCAGCTTAGGCGGCGGGGGTCAGCCCCAGCATTTT
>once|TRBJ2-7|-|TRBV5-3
CARSPPRGCEQYF
TGTGCCAGAAGCCCCCCAAGAGGGTGCGAGCAGTACTTC
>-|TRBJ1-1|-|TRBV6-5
CASGGGTGTEAFF
TGTGCCAGCGGAGGAGGGACTGGCACTGAAGCTTTCTTT
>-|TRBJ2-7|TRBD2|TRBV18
CASSHGSGSTYEQYF
TGTGCCAGCTCCCACGGTAGCGGGTCGACTTACGAGCAGTACTTC
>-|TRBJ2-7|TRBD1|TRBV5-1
CASSFLRDSPYEQYF
TGCGCCAGCAGCTTTCTCCGGGACAGCCCTTACGAGCAGTACTTC
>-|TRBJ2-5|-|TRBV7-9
CASSLRRETQYF
TGTGCCAGCAGCTTAAGGCGAGAGACCCAGTACTTC
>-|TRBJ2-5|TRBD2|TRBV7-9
CASSLFPGGLRTQYF
TGTGCCAGCAGCTTATTCCCGGGAGGGTTGAGGACCCAGTACTTC
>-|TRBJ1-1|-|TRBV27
CASSYSLVTEAFF
TGTGCCAGCAGTTACAGCCTCGTGACTGAAGCTTTCTTT
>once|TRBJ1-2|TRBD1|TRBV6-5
CASRLGQLYGYTF
TGTGCCAGCAGATTGGGACAGTTATATGGCTACACCTTC
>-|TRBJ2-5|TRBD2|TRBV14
CASSRGRGETQYF
TGTGCCAGCAGCCGCGGGAGAGGGGAGACCCAGTACTTC
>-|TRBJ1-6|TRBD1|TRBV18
CASSPLRDRGFALHF
TGTGCCAGCTCACCACTCCGGGACAGGGGGTTCGCCCTCCACTTT
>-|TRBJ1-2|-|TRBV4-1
CASSLTGQDGYTF
TGCGCCAGCAGCCTAACAGGGCAGGATGGCTACACCTTC
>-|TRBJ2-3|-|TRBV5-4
CASSLLQSTDTQYF
TGTGCCAGCAGCTTATTACAGAGCACAGATACGCAGTATTTT
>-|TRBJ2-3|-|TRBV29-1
CSVPVTSSDTQYF
TGCAGCGTTCCAGTGACTAGTTCAGATACGCAGTATTTT
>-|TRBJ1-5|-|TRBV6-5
CASSPREGSNQPQHF
TGTGCCAGCAGCCCTCGGGAGGGGAGCAATCAGCCCCAGCATTTT
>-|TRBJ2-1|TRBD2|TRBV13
CASSARTSGVYNEQFF
TGTGCCAGCAGCGCGCGTACTAGCGGGGTTTACAATGAGCAGTTCTTC
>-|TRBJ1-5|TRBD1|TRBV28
CASSKTGGYQPQHF
TGTGCCAGCAGTAAAACAGGGGGCTATCAGCCCCAGCATTTT
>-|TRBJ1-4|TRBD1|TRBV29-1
CSVAGQGAEKLFF
TGCAGCGTTGCGGGACAGGGGGCTGAAAAACTGTTTTTT
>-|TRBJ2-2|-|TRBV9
CASSVQGLTGELFF
TGTGCCAGCAGCGTACAGGGTTTAACCGGGGAGCTGTTTTTT
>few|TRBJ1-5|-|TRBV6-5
CASSRGPHSQPQHF
TGTGCCAGCAGTAGGGGACCACACTCGCAGCCCCAGCATTTT
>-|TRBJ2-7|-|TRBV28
CASSHPRTLFYEQYF
TGTGCCAGCAGCCACCCTCGGACACTATTCTACGAGCAGTACTTC
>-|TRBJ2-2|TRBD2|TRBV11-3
CASSLGIGGVTGELFF
TGTGCCAGCAGCCTCGGAATTGGGGGGGTCACCGGGGAGCTGTTTTTT
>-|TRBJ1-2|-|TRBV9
CASSDGRQGYGYTF
TGTGCCAGCAGCGATGGCCGCCAGGGCTATGGCTACACCTTC
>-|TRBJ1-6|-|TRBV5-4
CASSSGEWYDSPLHF
TGTGCCAGCAGCTCGGGGGAGTGGTATGATTCACCCCTCCACTTT
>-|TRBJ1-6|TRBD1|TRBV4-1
CASSPLGGGTGNSPLHF
TGCGCCAGCAGCCCCCTAGGGGGCGGGACAGGGAATTCACCCCTCCACTTT
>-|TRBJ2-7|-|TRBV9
CASSSTDETVSEQYF
TGTGCCAGCAGCTCAACTGATGAGACTGTCAGCGAGCAGTACTTC
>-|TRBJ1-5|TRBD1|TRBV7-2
CASSLSPGGFKPQHF
TGTGCCAGCAGCTTGAGCCCAGGGGGTTTCAAACCCCAGCATTTT
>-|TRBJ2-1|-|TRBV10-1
CASSESVYNEQFF
TGCGCCAGCAGTGAAAGCGTTTACAATGAGCAGTTCTTC
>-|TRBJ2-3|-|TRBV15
CATSRTPRTDTQYF
TGTGCCACCAGCAGGACTCCACGAACAGATACGCAGTATTTT
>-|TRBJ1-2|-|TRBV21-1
CASTNWGGSGYTF
TGTGCCAGCACCAACTGGGGGGGAAGTGGCTACACCTTC
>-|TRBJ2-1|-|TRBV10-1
CASRQVWPSSYNEQFF
TGCGCCAGCCGACAGGTCTGGCCCAGCTCCTACAATGAGCAGTTCTTC
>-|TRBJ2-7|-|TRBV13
CASRVKGSSYEQYF
TGTGCCAGCAGGGTCAAGGGCAGTTCCTACGAGCAGTACTTC
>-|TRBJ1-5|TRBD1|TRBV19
CASRPTGGRNQPQHF
TGTGCCAGTAGACCTACAGGGGGCAGAAATCAGCCCCAGCATTTT
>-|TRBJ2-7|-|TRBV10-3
CAISAEYEQYF
TGTGCCATCAGTGCAGAGTACGAGCAGTACTTC
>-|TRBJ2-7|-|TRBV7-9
CASSLGRTQFSEQYF
TGTGCCAGCAGCTTAGGTCGTACGCAATTCTCCGAGCAGTACTTC